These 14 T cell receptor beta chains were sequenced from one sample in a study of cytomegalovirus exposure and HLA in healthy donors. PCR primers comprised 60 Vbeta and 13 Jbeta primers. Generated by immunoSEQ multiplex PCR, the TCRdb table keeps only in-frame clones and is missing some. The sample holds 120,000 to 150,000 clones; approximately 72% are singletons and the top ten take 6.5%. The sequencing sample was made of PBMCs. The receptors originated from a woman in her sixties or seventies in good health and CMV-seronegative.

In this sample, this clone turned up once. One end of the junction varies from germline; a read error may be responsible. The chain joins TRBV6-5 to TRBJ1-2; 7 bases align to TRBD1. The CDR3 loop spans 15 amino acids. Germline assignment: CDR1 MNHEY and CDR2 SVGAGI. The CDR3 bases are TGTGCCAGCAGTTACTCGGGGACAGCTAAATATGGCTACACCTTC. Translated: CASSYSGTAKYGYTF.

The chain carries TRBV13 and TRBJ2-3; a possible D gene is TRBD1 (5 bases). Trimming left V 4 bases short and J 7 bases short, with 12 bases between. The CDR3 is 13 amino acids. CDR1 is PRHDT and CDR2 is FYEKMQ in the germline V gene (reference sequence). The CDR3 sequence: CASSSLGEHTQYF. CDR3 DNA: TGTGCCAGCAGCTCCCTAGGGGAACATACGCAGTATTTT.

CDR3 sequence (DNA): TGCAGCGTCACGCCGGGACTAGCGGTCCAAGAGACCCAGTACTTC. Amino acid sequence: CSVTPGLAVQETQYF. This sequence joins TRBV29-1 and TRBJ2-5, with 11 bases lining up with TRBD2. Unmatched junction bases numbered 7, after V lost 6 bases and J lost 1 base. The germline V gene encodes CDR1 SQVTM and CDR2 ANQGSEA. The CDR3 is 15 amino acids.

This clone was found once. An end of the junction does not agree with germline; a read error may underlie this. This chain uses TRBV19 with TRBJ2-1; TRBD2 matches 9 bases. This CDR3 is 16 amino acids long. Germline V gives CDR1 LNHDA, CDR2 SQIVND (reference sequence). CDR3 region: CASSVDSAGGRNEQFF. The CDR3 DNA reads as TGTGCCAGTAGTGTAGACTCGGCGGGGGGGCGGAATGAGCAGTTCTTC.

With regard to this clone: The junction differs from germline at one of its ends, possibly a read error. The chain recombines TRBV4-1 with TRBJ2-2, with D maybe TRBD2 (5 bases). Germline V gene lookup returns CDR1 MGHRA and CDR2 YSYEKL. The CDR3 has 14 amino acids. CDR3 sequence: CASSQDLTVGKLFF. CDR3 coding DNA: TGCGCCAGCAGCCAAGACCTAACAGTCGGGAAGCTGTTTTTT.

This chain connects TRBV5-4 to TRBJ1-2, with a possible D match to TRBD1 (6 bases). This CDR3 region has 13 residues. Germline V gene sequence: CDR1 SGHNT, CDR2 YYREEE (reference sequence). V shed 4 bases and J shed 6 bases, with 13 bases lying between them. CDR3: CASSSNREHGYTF. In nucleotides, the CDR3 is TGTGCCAGCAGCAGTAACAGGGAGCATGGCTACACCTTC. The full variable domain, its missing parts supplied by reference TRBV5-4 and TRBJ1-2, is ETGVTQSPTHLIKTRGQQVTLRCSSQSGHNTVSWYQQALGQGPQFIFQYYREEENGRGNFPPRFSGLQFPNYSSELNVNALELDDSALYLCASSSNREHGYTFGSGTRLTVV.

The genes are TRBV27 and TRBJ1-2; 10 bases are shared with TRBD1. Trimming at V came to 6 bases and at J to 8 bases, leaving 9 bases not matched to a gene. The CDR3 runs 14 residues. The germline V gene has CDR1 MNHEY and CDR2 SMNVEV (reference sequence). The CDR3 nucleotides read TGTGCCAGCAGATCGGACAGGGGGAGTGGGGGCTACACCTTC. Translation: CASRSDRGSGGYTF.

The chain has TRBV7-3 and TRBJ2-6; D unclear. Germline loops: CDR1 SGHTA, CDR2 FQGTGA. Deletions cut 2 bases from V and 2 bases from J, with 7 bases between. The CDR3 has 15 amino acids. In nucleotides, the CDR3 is TGTGCCAGCAGCTTATCCAGGACTGGGGCCAACGTCCTGACTTTC. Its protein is CASSLSRTGANVLTF.

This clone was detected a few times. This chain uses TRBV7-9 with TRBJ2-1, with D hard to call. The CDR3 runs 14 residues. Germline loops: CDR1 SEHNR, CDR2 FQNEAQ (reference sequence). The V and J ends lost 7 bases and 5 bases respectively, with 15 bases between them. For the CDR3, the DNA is TGTGCCAGCACCCCTGCCGTAGTGAACAATGAGCAGTTCTTC. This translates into CASTPAVVNNEQFF. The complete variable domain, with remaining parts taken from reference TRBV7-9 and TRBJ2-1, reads DTGVSQNPRHKITKRGQNVTFRCDPISEHNRLYWYRQTLGQGPEFLTYFQNEAQLEKSRLLSDRFSAERPKGSFSTLEIQRTEQGDSAMYLCASTPAVVNNEQFFGPGTRLTVL.

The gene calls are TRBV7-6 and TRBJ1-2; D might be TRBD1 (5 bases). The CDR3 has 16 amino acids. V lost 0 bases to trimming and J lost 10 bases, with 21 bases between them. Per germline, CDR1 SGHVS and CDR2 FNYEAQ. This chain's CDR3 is CASSLALPRRGLNYTF. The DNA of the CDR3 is TGTGCCAGCAGCTTAGCGCTTCCCCGGCGGGGACTTAACTACACCTTC. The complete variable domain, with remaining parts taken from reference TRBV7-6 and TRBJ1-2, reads GAGVSQSPRYKVTKRGQDVALRCDPISGHVSLYWYRQALGQGPEFLTYFNYEAQQDKSGLPNDRFSAERPEGSISTLTIQRTEQRDSAMYRCASSLALPRRGLNYTFGSGTRLTVV.

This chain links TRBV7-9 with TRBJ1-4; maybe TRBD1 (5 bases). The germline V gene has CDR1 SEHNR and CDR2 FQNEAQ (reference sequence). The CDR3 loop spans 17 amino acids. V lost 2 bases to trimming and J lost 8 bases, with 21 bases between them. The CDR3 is CASSLKPLTVTQEKLFF. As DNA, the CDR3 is TGTGCCAGCAGCTTAAAGCCACTGACAGTAACCCAAGAAAAACTGTTTTTT.

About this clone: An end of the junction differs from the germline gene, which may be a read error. The CDR3 DNA reads TGTTCCAGCAGCAGGGGTTTGGAAAAACTGTTTTTT. Amino acids: CSSSRGLEKLFF. The chain has TRBV7-9 and TRBJ1-4, with a tentative D call TRBD1 (6 bases). Germline loops: CDR1 SEHNR, CDR2 FQNEAQ (reference sequence). The CDR3 is made up of 12 amino acids.

CDR3 bases: TGTGCCAGCAGTTTAACAACGGGAGGCCGCTACGAGCAGTACTTC. Translated, it gives CASSLTTGGRYEQYF. The chain links TRBV28 to TRBJ2-7, with 7 nucleotides matching TRBD2. V lost 2 bases and J lost 3; bases outside the gene matches: 7. The CDR3 sequence is 15 residues long. CDR1 and CDR2 from the germline V gene are MDHEN and SYDVKM.

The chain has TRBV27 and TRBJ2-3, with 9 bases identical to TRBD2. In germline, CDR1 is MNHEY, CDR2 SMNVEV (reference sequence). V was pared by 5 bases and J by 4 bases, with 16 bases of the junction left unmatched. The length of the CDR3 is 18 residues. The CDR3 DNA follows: TGTGCCAGCAGTGAGTTGGGGCGGGAGGGCCGGCGCGCAGATACGCAGTATTTT. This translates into CASSELGREGRRADTQYF.